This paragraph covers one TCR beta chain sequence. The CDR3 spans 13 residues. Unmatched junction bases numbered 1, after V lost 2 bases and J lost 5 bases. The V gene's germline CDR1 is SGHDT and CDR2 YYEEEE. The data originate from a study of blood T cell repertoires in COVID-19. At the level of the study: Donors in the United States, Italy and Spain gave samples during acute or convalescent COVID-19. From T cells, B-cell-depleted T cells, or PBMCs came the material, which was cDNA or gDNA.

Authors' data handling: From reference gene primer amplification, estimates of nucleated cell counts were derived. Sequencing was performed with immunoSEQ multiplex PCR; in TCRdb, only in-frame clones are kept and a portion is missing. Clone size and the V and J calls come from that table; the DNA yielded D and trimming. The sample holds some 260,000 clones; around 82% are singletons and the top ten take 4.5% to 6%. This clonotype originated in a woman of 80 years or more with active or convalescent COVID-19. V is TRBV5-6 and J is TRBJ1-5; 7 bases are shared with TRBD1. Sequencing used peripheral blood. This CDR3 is CASSFTGDQPQHF. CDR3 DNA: TGTGCCAGCAGCTTTACAGGGGATCAGCCCCAGCATTTT.